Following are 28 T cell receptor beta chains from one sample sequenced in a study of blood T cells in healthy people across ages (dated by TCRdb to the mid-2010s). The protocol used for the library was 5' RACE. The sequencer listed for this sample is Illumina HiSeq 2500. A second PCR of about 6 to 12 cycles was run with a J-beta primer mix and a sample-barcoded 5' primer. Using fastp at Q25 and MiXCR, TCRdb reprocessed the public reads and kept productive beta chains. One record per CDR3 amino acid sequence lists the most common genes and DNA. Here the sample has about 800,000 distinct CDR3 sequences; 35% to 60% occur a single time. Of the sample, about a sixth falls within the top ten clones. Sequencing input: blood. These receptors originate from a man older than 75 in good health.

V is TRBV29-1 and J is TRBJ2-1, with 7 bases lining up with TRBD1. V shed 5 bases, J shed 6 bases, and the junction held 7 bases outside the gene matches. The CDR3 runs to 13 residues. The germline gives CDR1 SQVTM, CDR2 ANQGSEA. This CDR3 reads CSVRDRAGNEQFF. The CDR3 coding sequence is TGCAGCGTTCGCGACAGGGCTGGCAATGAGCAGTTCTTC.

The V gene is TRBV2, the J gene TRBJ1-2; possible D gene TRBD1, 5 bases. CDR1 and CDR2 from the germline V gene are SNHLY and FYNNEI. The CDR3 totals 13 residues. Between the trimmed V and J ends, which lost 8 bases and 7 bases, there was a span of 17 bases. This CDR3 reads CASPQGGELGYTF. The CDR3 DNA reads TGTGCCAGCCCACAAGGAGGGGAACTTGGCTACACCTTC.

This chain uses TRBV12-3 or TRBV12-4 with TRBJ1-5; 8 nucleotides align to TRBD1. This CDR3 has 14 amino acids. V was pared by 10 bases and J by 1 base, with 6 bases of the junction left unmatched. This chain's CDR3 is CAIGQGRSNQPQHF. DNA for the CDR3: TGTGCCATTGGACAGGGCCGGAGCAATCAGCCCCAGCATTTT.

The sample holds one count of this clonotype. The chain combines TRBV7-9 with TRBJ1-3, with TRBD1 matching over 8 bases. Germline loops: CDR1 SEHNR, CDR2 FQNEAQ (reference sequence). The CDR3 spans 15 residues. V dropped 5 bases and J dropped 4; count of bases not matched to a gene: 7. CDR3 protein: CASSTRTGSGNTIYF. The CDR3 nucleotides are TGTGCCAGCAGCACCCGGACAGGGTCCGGAAACACCATATATTTT.

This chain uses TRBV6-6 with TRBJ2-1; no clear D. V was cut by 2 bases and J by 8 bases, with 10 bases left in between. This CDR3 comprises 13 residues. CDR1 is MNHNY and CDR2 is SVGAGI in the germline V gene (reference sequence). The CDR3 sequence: CASSYPPSDEQFF. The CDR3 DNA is TGTGCCAGCAGTTACCCGCCCTCCGATGAGCAGTTCTTC.

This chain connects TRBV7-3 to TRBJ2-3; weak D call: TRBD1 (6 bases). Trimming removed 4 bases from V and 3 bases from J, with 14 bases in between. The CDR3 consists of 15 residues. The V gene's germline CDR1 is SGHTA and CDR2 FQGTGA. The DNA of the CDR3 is TGTGCCAGCAGCTCCACAGGGACCTGGACAGATACGCAGTATTTT. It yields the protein CASSSTGTWTDTQYF.

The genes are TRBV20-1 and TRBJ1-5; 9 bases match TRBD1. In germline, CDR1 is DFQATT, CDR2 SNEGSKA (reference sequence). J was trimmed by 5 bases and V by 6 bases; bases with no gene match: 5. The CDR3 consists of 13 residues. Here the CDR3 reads CSARTGVHQPQHF. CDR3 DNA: TGCAGTGCGCGGACAGGGGTGCATCAGCCCCAGCATTTT.

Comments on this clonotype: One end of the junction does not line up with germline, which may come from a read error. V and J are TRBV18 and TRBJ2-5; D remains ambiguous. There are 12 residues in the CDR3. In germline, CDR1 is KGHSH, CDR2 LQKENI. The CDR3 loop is CASAPVDETQYF. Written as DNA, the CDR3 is TGTGCCAGCGCACCCGTCGACGAGACCCAGTACTTC.

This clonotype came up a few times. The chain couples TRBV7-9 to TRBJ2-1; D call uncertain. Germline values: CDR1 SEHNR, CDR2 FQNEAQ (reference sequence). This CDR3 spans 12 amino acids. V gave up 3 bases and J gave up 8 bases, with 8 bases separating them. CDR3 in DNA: TGTGCCAGCAGCTTTCTGTCAGATGAGCAGTTCTTC. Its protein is CASSFLSDEQFF.

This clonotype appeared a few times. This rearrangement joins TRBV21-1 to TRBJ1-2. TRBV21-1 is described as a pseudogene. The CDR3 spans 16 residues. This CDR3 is CASSKALRERAYGYTF. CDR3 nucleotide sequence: TGTGCCAGCAGCAAAGCGCTGCGGGAGCGGGCCTATGGCTACACCTTC.

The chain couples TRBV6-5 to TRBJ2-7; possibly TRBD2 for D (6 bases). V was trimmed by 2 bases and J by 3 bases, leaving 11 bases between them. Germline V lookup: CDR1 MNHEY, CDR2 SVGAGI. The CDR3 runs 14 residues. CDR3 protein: CASSYGGVHYEQYF. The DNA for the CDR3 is TGTGCCAGCAGTTACGGAGGGGTCCACTACGAGCAGTACTTC.

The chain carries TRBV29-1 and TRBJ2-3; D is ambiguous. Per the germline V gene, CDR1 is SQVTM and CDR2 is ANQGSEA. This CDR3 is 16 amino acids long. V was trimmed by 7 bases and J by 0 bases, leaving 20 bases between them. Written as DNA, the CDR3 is TGCAGCGGCCGTTTTAGTACAGTCAGTAGCACAGATACGCAGTATTTT. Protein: CSGRFSTVSSTDTQYF.

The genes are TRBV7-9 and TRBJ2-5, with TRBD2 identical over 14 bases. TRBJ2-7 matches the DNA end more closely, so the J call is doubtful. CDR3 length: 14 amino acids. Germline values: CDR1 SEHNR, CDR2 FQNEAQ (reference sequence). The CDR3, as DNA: TGTGCCAGCAGCTCGGGACTAGCGGGAGCCGAGCAGTACTTC. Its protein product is CASSSGLAGAEQYF.

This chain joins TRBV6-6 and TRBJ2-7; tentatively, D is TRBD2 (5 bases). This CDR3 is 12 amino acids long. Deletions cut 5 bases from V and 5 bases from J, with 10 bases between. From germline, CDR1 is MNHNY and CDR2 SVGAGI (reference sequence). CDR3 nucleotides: TGTGCCAGCAGTCCCCCGGGGAACGAGCAGTACTTC. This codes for CASSPPGNEQYF.

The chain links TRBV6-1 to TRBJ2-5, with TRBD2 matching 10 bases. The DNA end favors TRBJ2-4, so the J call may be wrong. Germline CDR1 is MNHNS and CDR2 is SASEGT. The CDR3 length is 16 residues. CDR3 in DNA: TGTGCCAGCAGCCAACTTGAGCGGGGGGGCCTATACATTCAGTACTTC. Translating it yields CASSQLERGGLYIQYF.

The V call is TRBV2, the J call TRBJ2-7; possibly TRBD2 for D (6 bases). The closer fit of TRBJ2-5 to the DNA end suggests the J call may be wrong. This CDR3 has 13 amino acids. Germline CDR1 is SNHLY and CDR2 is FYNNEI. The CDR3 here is CASCSLALETQYF. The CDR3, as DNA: TGTGCCAGTTGTTCACTAGCTCTGGAGACCCAGTACTTC.

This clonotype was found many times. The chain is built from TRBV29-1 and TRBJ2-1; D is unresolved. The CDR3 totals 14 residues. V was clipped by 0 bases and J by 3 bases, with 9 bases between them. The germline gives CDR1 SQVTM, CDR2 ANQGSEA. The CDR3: CSVEEQWDYNEQFF. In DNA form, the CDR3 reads TGCAGCGTTGAAGAACAATGGGACTACAATGAGCAGTTCTTC.

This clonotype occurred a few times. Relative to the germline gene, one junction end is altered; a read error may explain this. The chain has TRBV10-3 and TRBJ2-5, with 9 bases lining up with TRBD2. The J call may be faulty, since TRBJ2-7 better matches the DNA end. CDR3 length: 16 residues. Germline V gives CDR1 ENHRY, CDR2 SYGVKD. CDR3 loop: CATSESAGGLLYEQYF. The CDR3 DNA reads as TGTGCCACCAGTGAGTCGGCGGGAGGGCTTTTATACGAGCAGTACTTC.

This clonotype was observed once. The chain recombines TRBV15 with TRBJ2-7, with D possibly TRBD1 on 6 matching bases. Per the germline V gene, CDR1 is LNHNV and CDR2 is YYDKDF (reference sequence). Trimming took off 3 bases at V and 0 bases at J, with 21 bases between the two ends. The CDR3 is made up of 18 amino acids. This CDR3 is CATSSDRGGQKSSYEQYF. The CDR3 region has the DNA TGTGCCACCAGCAGCGACCGTGGGGGACAAAAGAGCTCCTACGAGCAGTACTTC.

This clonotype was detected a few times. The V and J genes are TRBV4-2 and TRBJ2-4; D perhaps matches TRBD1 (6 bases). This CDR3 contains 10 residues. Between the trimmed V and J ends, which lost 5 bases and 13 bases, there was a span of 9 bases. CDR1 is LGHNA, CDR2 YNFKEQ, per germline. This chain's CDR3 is CASSEDSQYF. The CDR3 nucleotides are TGTGCCAGCAGCGAGGACAGCCAGTACTTC.

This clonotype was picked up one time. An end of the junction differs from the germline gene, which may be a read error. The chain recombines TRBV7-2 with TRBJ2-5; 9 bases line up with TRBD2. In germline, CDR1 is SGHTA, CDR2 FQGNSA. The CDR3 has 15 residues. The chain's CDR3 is CASSKLAGAQATQYF. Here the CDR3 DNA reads TGTGCCAGCAGCAAACTAGCGGGTGCGCAAGCGACCCAGTACTTC. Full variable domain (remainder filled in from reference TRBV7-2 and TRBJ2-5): GAGVSQSPSNKVTEKGKDVELRCDPISGHTALYWYRQSLGQGLEFLIYFQGNSAPDKSGLPSDRFSAERTGGSVSTLTIQRTQQEDSAVYLCASSKLAGAQATQYFGPGTRLLVL.

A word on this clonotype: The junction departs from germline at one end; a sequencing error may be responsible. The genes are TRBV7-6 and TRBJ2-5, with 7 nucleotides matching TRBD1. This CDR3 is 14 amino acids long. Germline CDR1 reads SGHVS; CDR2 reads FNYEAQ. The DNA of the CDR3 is TGTGCCAGCAGCGCCCGACAGGGCCAAGAGGCCCAGTACTTC. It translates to CASSARQGQEAQYF.

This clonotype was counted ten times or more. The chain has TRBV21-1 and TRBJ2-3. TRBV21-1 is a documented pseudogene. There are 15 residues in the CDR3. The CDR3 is CASSKGRSCTDTQYF. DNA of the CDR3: TGTGCCAGCAGCAAAGGTAGAAGTTGCACAGATACGCAGTATTTT.

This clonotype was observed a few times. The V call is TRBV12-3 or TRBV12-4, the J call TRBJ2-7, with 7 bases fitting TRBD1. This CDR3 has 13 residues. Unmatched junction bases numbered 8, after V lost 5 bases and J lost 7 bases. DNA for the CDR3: TGTGCCAGCAGTATCCGGCGACAGGGAGAGCAGTACTTC. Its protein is CASSIRRQGEQYF.

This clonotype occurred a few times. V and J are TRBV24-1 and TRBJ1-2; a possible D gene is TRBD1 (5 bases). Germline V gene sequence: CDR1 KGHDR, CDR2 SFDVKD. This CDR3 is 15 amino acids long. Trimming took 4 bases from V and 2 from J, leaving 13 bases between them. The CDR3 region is CATSENQGGNYGYTF. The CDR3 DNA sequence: TGTGCCACCAGTGAAAATCAGGGAGGAAACTATGGCTACACCTTC.

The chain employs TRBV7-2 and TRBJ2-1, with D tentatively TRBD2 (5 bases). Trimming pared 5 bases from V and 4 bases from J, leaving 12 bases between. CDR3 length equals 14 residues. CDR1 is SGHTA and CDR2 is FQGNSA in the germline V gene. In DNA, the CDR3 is TGTGCCAGCAGCACCCGGGGATCTTACAATGAGCAGTTCTTC. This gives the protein CASSTRGSYNEQFF. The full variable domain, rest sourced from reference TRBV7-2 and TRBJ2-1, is GAGVSQSPSNKVTEKGKDVELRCDPISGHTALYWYRQSLGQGLEFLIYFQGNSAPDKSGLPSDRFSAERTGGSVSTLTIQRTQQEDSAVYLCASSTRGSYNEQFFGPGTRLTVL.

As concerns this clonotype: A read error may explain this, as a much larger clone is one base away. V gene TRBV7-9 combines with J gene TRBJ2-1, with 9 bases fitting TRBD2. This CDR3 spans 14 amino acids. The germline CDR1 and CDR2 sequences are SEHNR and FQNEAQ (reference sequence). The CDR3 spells CASLAGALYSEQFF. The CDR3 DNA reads TGTGCCAGTTTAGCGGGAGCCCTCTACAGTGAGCAGTTCTTC.

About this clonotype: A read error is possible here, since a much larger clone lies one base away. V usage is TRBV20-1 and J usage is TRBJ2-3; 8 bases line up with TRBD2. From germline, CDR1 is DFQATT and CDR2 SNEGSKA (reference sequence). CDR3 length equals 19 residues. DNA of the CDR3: TGCAGTGCTAGAGATCCTTTCCTAAAGCCGGGACTAGTGTCGGATACGCTGTATTTT. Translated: CSARDPFLKPGLVSDTLYF.